The present TCR beta chain was sequenced within a study of cytomegalovirus exposure and HLA in healthy donors. PCR was performed using 60 Vbeta and 13 Jbeta primers. Per the original methods: Unique TCR beta chains totaled around 86 million in a later count, with roughly 12 million of them shared. The assay was immunoSEQ multiplex PCR, and TCRdb's table has in-frame clones only and misses some. Clone size and V and J calls were adopted from that table, with D and trimming inferred from the DNA. The table shows about 150,000 clones, with around 75% occurring only once. In regard to this clone: The antigen is undetermined.

Germline CDR1 reads LNHDA; CDR2 reads SQIVND (reference sequence). Trimming shortened V by 3 bases and J by 0 bases, and 6 bases separated the two germline ends. The CDR3 extends over 15 amino acids. Study-level results: Researchers counted 180 or so TCR beta chains as cytomegalovirus-associated.

The sequence derives from a man aged 55 to 70 in good health and CMV-seronegative. Sample: PBMCs. The chain uses TRBV19 and TRBJ2-6; D unresolved. CDR3 sequence reads: CASSIFLSGANVLTF. In DNA, the CDR3 is TGTGCCAGTAGTATTTTCCTCTCTGGGGCCAACGTCCTGACTTTC. Full variable domain (outside the CDR3, taken from reference TRBV19 and TRBJ2-6): DGGITQSPKYLFRKEGQNVTLSCEQNLNHDAMYWYRQDPGQGLRLIYYSQIVNDFQKGDIAEGYSVSREKKESFPLTVTSAQKNPTAFYLCASSIFLSGANVLTFGAGSRLTVL.